This T cell receptor (beta chain) was sequenced in a study of T cell changes during pregnancy in multiple sclerosis. The repertoire was sequenced with immunoSEQ multiplex PCR; TCRdb's copy has only in-frame clones and lacks some. The repertoire holds 50,000 to 60,000 clones, with about nine tenths as singletons. The CDR3 sequence is 15 residues long. The V end lost 4 bases, the J end lost 5 bases, and 17 bases lay between the germline ends. Germline CDR1 and CDR2: MNHEY and SMNVEV (reference sequence). The chain recombines TRBV27 with TRBJ2-5, with D possibly being TRBD1 (6 bases). Source: peripheral blood, taken in the first trimester of pregnancy. The clonotype comes from a female donor in good health, enrolled as a control in a pregnancy study. DNA of the CDR3: TGTGCCAGCAGTTATAGGTGGGGGCCGGAGGAGACCCAGTACTTC. This codes for CASSYRWGPEETQYF.